This T cell receptor beta chain was observed in a study of technical replicates of blood from several donors. TCRdb keeps only in-frame clones here, not all; method: immunoSEQ multiplex PCR. The table lists some 90,000 clones, roughly 95% of them singletons. V was shortened by 8 bases and J by 13 bases, with 33 bases between the two germline ends. Germline CDR1 SGHAT, CDR2 FQNNGV. This CDR3 comprises 17 residues. The sample taken for sequencing was T cells isolated from PBMCs. This receptor was taken from a human donor in good health. This rearrangement joins TRBV11-2 to TRBJ2-1; a possible D gene is TRBD2 (5 bases). The CDR3 region is CASLRLQGSSVTRGQFF. The CDR3 nucleotides read TGTGCCAGCCTTAGACTCCAAGGGAGTAGCGTTACCCGGGGACAGTTCTTC.